The 17 T cell receptor beta chains presented below share a single source sample, sequenced in a study of blood T cell repertoires in COVID-19. Sequenced by immunoSEQ multiplex PCR; TCRdb stores in-frame clones only, minus some. The profile covers tens of thousands of clones, with 75% to 90% appearing a single time and 1.3% taken by the ten largest. Sequenced material: peripheral blood. The receptors derive from a woman at least 80 years old with acute or convalescent COVID-19.

This clone was detected a few times. The chain links TRBV30 to TRBJ1-2; TRBD1 is a possible D gene (6 bases). This CDR3 has 14 residues. Germline lookup yields CDR1 GTSNPN and CDR2 SVGIG (reference sequence). V dropped 3 bases and J dropped 4 bases, with 15 bases sitting between them. The CDR3 is CAWSRQASRYGYTF. For the CDR3, the DNA is TGTGCCTGGAGCCGACAGGCCTCGCGCTATGGCTACACCTTC.

This chain connects TRBV11-1 to TRBJ2-3, with a possible D match to TRBD1 (5 bases). CDR1 is SGHAT and CDR2 is FQDESV in the germline V gene (reference sequence). Trimming left V 6 bases short and J 2 bases short, with 9 bases between. The CDR3 has 13 amino acids. The CDR3 spells CASRGAITDTQYF. The CDR3 DNA reads TGTGCCAGCAGAGGGGCCATCACAGATACGCAGTATTTT. Complete variable domain (other parts from reference TRBV11-1 and TRBJ2-3): EAEVAQSPRYKITEKSQAVAFWCDPISGHATLYWYRQILGQGPELLVQFQDESVVDDSQLPKDRFSAERLKGVDSTLKIQPAELGDSAMYLCASRGAITDTQYFGPGTRLTVL.

V and J are TRBV5-1 and TRBJ1-4; TRBD1 matches 8 bases. The V and J ends lost 4 bases and 7 bases, in that order; junction bases with no gene match: 9. The CDR3 consists of 15 residues. The germline CDR1 and CDR2 sequences are SGHRS and YFSETQ. The CDR3 nucleotides read TGCGCCAGCAGCCCCTGGACAGGGTCGGGTGAAAAACTGTTTTTT. Amino acids: CASSPWTGSGEKLFF.

The chain links TRBV18 to TRBJ1-5; perhaps TRBD1 as D (5 bases). Trimming took 5 bases from V and 5 from J, leaving 7 bases between them. The CDR3 contains 12 residues. Germline values: CDR1 KGHSH, CDR2 LQKENI. The CDR3 is CASSGGDQPQHF. CDR3 nucleotides: TGTGCCAGCTCAGGGGGGGATCAGCCCCAGCATTTT.

This chain joins TRBV6-6 and TRBJ1-5; tentatively, D is TRBD1 (6 bases). CDR3 length: 13 amino acids. CDR1 MNHNY and CDR2 SVGAGI come from the germline V gene (reference sequence). Trimming took off 6 bases at V and 7 bases at J, with 13 bases between the two ends. The CDR3 DNA reads as TGTGCCAGCAGACAGGGCAATTTGCAGCCCCAGCATTTT. Translating gives CASRQGNLQPQHF.

The V call is TRBV5-1, the J call TRBJ2-5; possible D gene TRBD2, 7 bases. The length of the CDR3 is 14 residues. Germline V CDR1 and CDR2: SGHRS, YFSETQ. With 3 bases removed from V and 3 bases from J, the gap between germline ends came to 12 bases. CDR3 amino acids: CASSSRGGEETQYF. The CDR3 coding sequence is TGCGCCAGCAGCTCAAGGGGGGGGGAAGAGACCCAGTACTTC.

In DNA form, the CDR3 reads TGTGCCAGCAGTTTCCAACGCGGGCAGTACTATGGCTACACCTTC. It specifies CASSFQRGQYYGYTF. This chain connects TRBV28 to TRBJ1-2; D gene unclear. With 3 bases removed from V and 3 bases from J, the gap between germline ends came to 14 bases. From germline, CDR1 is MDHEN and CDR2 SYDVKM. The CDR3 runs 15 residues.

This clone showed up just a few times. The V call is TRBV9, the J call TRBJ2-2; the D gene is possibly TRBD2 (5 bases). Per the germline V gene, CDR1 is SGDLS and CDR2 is YYNGEE. There are 15 residues in the CDR3. The V gene lost 2 bases and the J gene lost 5 bases, with 13 bases spanning the gap. This CDR3 reads CASSVGALRTGELFF. The CDR3 DNA is TGTGCCAGCAGCGTGGGAGCGCTCCGGACCGGGGAGCTGTTTTTT.

The rearrangement uses TRBV19 and TRBJ1-5, with D hard to call. CDR1 and CDR2 (germline): LNHDA, SQIVND (reference sequence). Trimming removed 7 bases at V and 3 bases at J, with 10 bases between. This CDR3 is 13 amino acids long. The CDR3 sequence is CASKWQDNQPQHF. Here the CDR3 DNA reads TGTGCCAGTAAGTGGCAGGACAATCAGCCCCAGCATTTT.

This clone turned up a few times. The chain joins TRBV6-5 to TRBJ1-2; TRBD1 aligns across 7 bases. The CDR3 loop spans 15 amino acids. Germline V gene lookup returns CDR1 MNHEY and CDR2 SVGAGI. V was pared by 5 bases and J by 8 bases, with 14 bases of the junction left unmatched. CDR3 nucleotides: TGTGCCAGCAGTCCTCAGGGACAGAGCGTCTACGGCTACACCTTC. Translation: CASSPQGQSVYGYTF.

The chain recombines TRBV28 with TRBJ2-1; 12 bases match TRBD2. This CDR3 comprises 16 residues. Germline V gene sequence: CDR1 MDHEN, CDR2 SYDVKM. The trim removed 4 bases at V and 5 bases at J, leaving 6 bases unmatched. CDR3 sequence reads: CASSSSSGRVNNEQFF. DNA for the CDR3: TGTGCCAGCAGTTCGTCTAGCGGGAGGGTTAACAATGAGCAGTTCTTC.

The chain couples TRBV7-9 to TRBJ2-1, with TRBD2 matching over 10 bases. The germline CDR1 and CDR2 sequences are SEHNR and FQNEAQ (reference sequence). This CDR3 has 16 residues. The V and J ends lost 3 bases and 8 bases, in that order; junction bases with no gene match: 10. The CDR3 loop reads CASSFRSGGALDEQFF. DNA of the CDR3: TGTGCCAGCAGCTTCCGAAGCGGGGGGGCCCTTGATGAGCAGTTCTTC.

This chain uses TRBV6-2 or TRBV6-3 with TRBJ1-1; the match to TRBD1 covers 7 bases. The V gene end was trimmed by 5 bases and the J gene end by 0 bases; junction bases not matched to a gene: 6. The CDR3 has 15 amino acids. Germline-derived CDR1 and CDR2 are MNHEY and SVGEGT. DNA for the CDR3: TGTGCCAGCAGTGACCCGACAGGGATGAACACTGAAGCTTTCTTT. Translation: CASSDPTGMNTEAFF.

The chain couples TRBV30 to TRBJ1-1, with D unclear. This CDR3 has 16 amino acids. Deletions cut 1 base from V and 1 base from J, with 16 bases between. CDR1 is GTSNPN, CDR2 SVGIG, per germline (reference sequence). CDR3 region: CAWSEAAEVGNTEAFF. The CDR3 coding sequence is TGTGCCTGGAGTGAGGCAGCCGAGGTAGGGAACACTGAAGCTTTCTTT.

The rearrangement joins TRBV7-2 to TRBJ2-7; no clear D. Per germline, CDR1 SGHTA and CDR2 FQGNSA. The CDR3 is 13 amino acids. The V end lost 4 bases, the J end lost 3 bases, and 10 bases lay between the germline ends. CDR3 amino acids: CASSSASGYEQYF. For the CDR3, the DNA is TGTGCCAGCAGCTCCGCGTCCGGCTACGAGCAGTACTTC. Full variable domain (missing parts from reference TRBV7-2 and TRBJ2-7): GAGVSQSPSNKVTEKGKDVELRCDPISGHTALYWYRQSLGQGLEFLIYFQGNSAPDKSGLPSDRFSAERTGGSVSTLTIQRTQQEDSAVYLCASSSASGYEQYFGPGTRLTVT.

This clone was counted once. The V and J genes are TRBV5-1 and TRBJ1-1; 7 bases agree with TRBD1. Per the germline V gene, CDR1 is SGHRS and CDR2 is YFSETQ. This CDR3 is built from 14 residues. J was trimmed by 4 bases and V by 2 bases; bases with no gene match: 5. Written as DNA, the CDR3 is TGCGCCAGCAGCTTCGGGACAGCCCGCACTGAAGCTTTCTTT. Its translation is CASSFGTARTEAFF.

In this sample, this clone turned up a few times. This chain links TRBV19 with TRBJ1-4; D unclear. Per germline, CDR1 LNHDA and CDR2 SQIVND (reference sequence). The V gene lost 8 bases and the J gene lost 4 bases, with 11 bases spanning the gap. The CDR3 is made up of 13 amino acids. In DNA form, the CDR3 reads TGTGCCAGTGGGCGGGCACTTAATGAAAAACTGTTTTTT. Its translation: CASGRALNEKLFF.